Each of the 7 T cell receptor beta chains below was sequenced from the same sample in a study of blood T cell repertoires in COVID-19 (dated by TCRdb to the early 2020s). The library was made by the immunoSEQ multiplex PCR assay. The immuneACCESS repertoire file appears here via TCRdb, limited to in-frame rearrangements. These files lack a portion of the clones; in checked studies, under half of the deficit traces to unresolved V genes, and the cause of the others is not known. Present in this sample are approximately 200,000 clones, about 91% of which were seen just once. The ten biggest clones cover 1.5% of the sample. Sequencing was performed on peripheral blood. These receptor sequences come from a man younger than 35 with active or convalescent COVID-19.

The chain uses TRBV29-1 and TRBJ2-4; TRBD2 might be the D (5 bases). The CDR3 length is 10 residues. CDR1 is SQVTM, CDR2 ANQGSEA, per germline. The germline V and J ends were trimmed by 4 bases and 9 bases, with 7 bases remaining between them. The CDR3 region is CSVGGGIQYF. The CDR3 coding sequence is TGCAGCGTTGGAGGAGGCATTCAGTACTTC.

This chain connects TRBV30 to TRBJ1-6; 7 positions agree with TRBD1. The CDR3 spans 13 residues. Trimming cost V 5 bases and J 7 bases; bases outside gene matches: 5. Per germline, CDR1 GTSNPN and CDR2 SVGIG (reference sequence). The chain's CDR3 is CAWADRDNSPLHF. The CDR3 DNA reads TGTGCCTGGGCAGACAGGGACAATTCACCCCTCCACTTT.

V and J are TRBV27 and TRBJ2-1, with a weak D call TRBD2 (6 bases). The CDR3 consists of 14 residues. V was trimmed by 4 bases and J by 6 bases, leaving 13 bases between them. CDR1 is MNHEY, CDR2 SMNVEV, per germline (reference sequence). In nucleotides, the CDR3 is TGTGCCAGCAGTTCGCGGAGGGGCCCCAATGAGCAGTTCTTC. The encoded protein is CASSSRRGPNEQFF.

The gene calls are TRBV27 and TRBJ1-4; D gene ambiguous. Germline V CDR1 and CDR2: MNHEY, SMNVEV (reference sequence). This CDR3 is 16 amino acids long. V lost 6 bases and J 8 bases, leaving 22 bases between the germline ends. CDR3 residues: CASSDKVEGGSEKLFF. CDR3 in DNA: TGTGCCAGCAGCGACAAGGTGGAGGGAGGATCCGAAAAACTGTTTTTT.

The genes are TRBV10-3 and TRBJ2-3; possibly TRBD2 for D (5 bases). The CDR3 is 16 amino acids. V was trimmed by 3 bases and J by 0 bases, leaving 13 bases between them. Germline V gene sequence: CDR1 ENHRY, CDR2 SYGVKD. In DNA, the CDR3 is TGTGCCATCAGTGAAATTGAGCGGACTAGCACAGATACGCAGTATTTT. This encodes CAISEIERTSTDTQYF.

The chain joins TRBV14 to TRBJ2-2, with D possibly TRBD1 on 5 matching bases. V gave up 3 bases and J gave up 6 bases, with 11 bases separating them. Germline lookup yields CDR1 SGHDN and CDR2 FVKESK. This CDR3 comprises 14 residues. The CDR3 sequence is CASSQLPGSGELFF. In DNA, the CDR3 is TGTGCCAGCAGCCAGTTGCCAGGGTCCGGGGAGCTGTTTTTT.

The chain is built from TRBV6-5 and TRBJ2-7, with 9 bases lining up with TRBD1. Losses at the gene ends were 4 bases for V and 3 bases for J; bases not matched to a gene: 10. Germline CDR1 reads MNHEY; CDR2 reads SVGAGI. CDR3 length equals 16 residues. CDR3 sequence: CASSSQRTGVIYEQYF. CDR3 nucleotide sequence: TGTGCCAGCAGTTCGCAGAGGACAGGGGTCATCTACGAGCAGTACTTC.